What follows are 22 T cell receptor beta chains derived from one specimen sequenced in a study of cytomegalovirus exposure and HLA in healthy donors. Researchers ran the PCR with 60 Vbeta and 13 Jbeta primers. Sequencing used immunoSEQ multiplex PCR; TCRdb keeps in-frame clones, though not all of them. The record lists about 140,000 clones, of which the ten most abundant hold approximately 2.6%. The sequenced sample was PBMCs. The receptors were sampled from a man aged 35 to 55 in good health and CMV-seronegative.

This chain uses TRBV14 with TRBJ1-1, with D possibly matching TRBD1 (6 bases). Germline loops: CDR1 SGHDN, CDR2 FVKESK. The ends were cut back, 4 bases at V and 10 bases at J, with 13 bases in the middle. The CDR3 sequence is 12 residues long. The CDR3 region has the DNA TGTGCCAGCAGCCTGAATATAGGGGGAGCTTTCTTT. It encodes CASSLNIGGAFF.

V and J are TRBV5-4 and TRBJ2-6, with 7 bases that match TRBD1. The CDR3 totals 16 residues. Germline V CDR1 and CDR2: SGHNT, YYREEE (reference sequence). Trimming removed 3 bases from V and 0 bases from J; junction bases left unmatched: 3. CDR3 region: CASSSTGSSGANVLTF. CDR3 nucleotide sequence: TGTGCCAGCAGCTCGACAGGGAGCTCTGGGGCCAACGTCCTGACTTTC.

The chain uses TRBV18 and TRBJ1-3; 9 bases map to TRBD1. This CDR3 region has 14 residues. Germline loops: CDR1 KGHSH, CDR2 LQKENI. Unmatched junction bases numbered 2, after V lost 5 bases and J lost 3 bases. CDR3 amino acids: CASSWDRVGNTIYF. CDR3 in DNA: TGTGCCAGCTCATGGGACAGGGTTGGAAACACCATATATTTT.

V gene TRBV7-9 combines with J gene TRBJ2-5, with a weak D call TRBD1 (5 bases). The CDR3 length is 14 residues. Germline lookup yields CDR1 SEHNR and CDR2 FQNEAQ (reference sequence). V was trimmed by 0 bases and J by 4 bases, leaving 9 bases between them. CDR3 sequence: CASSLAGAGETQYF. The CDR3 nucleotides are TGTGCCAGCAGCTTAGCAGGGGCCGGAGAGACCCAGTACTTC. Looking up the rest from reference TRBV7-9 and TRBJ2-5 gives the full variable domain: DTGVSQNPRHKITKRGQNVTFRCDPISEHNRLYWYRQTLGQGPEFLTYFQNEAQLEKSRLLSDRFSAERPKGSFSTLEIQRTEQGDSAMYLCASSLAGAGETQYFGPGTRLLVL.

The J gene is TRBJ1-1, the V gene TRBV2, with 7 bases fitting TRBD1. This CDR3 spans 14 amino acids. Unmatched junction bases numbered 2, after V lost 3 bases and J lost 1 base. Germline V CDR1 and CDR2: SNHLY, FYNNEI. The DNA for the CDR3 is TGTGCCAGCAGTGACAGGGGGACGAACACTGAAGCTTTCTTT. Translation gives CASSDRGTNTEAFF.

The rearrangement joins TRBV5-4 to TRBJ1-2; unclear D gene. Deletions cut 1 base from V and 7 bases from J, with 14 bases between. CDR1 and CDR2 from the germline V gene are SGHNT and YYREEE (reference sequence). The CDR3 length is 14 residues. CDR3 nucleotides: TGTGCCAGCAGCTTGTACGAGGAGGAAGTTGGCTACACCTTC. Its translation: CASSLYEEEVGYTF.

The chain recombines TRBV7-2 with TRBJ2-2, with 13 positions matching TRBD2. Germline V CDR1 and CDR2: SGHTA, FQGNSA. V trimming: 6 bases; J trimming: 5 bases; junction bases outside the gene matches: 3. The CDR3 has 15 residues. The CDR3 DNA is TGTGCCAGCAGGTCACTAGCGGGGGGGACCGGGGAGCTGTTTTTT. It translates to CASRSLAGGTGELFF. Full variable domain (missing parts from reference TRBV7-2 and TRBJ2-2): GAGVSQSPSNKVTEKGKDVELRCDPISGHTALYWYRQSLGQGLEFLIYFQGNSAPDKSGLPSDRFSAERTGGSVSTLTIQRTQQEDSAVYLCASRSLAGGTGELFFGEGSRLTVL.

V usage is TRBV7-2 and J usage is TRBJ1-5; no definite D call. The CDR3 runs 16 residues. Per germline, CDR1 SGHTA and CDR2 FQGNSA. Trimming removed 1 base at V and 1 base at J, with 11 bases between. CDR3 region: CASSLVGGSSNQPQHF. The DNA of the CDR3 is TGTGCCAGCAGCTTAGTAGGAGGGTCGAGCAATCAGCCCCAGCATTTT.

The chain is built from TRBV6-5 and TRBJ1-5; D not certain. V lost 0 bases and J 4 bases, leaving 10 bases between the germline ends. The germline V gene has CDR1 MNHEY and CDR2 SVGAGI. The CDR3 runs to 15 residues. The CDR3 region has the DNA TGTGCCAGCAGTTACTCAATGCCAGCGAATCAGCCCCAGCATTTT. The encoded protein is CASSYSMPANQPQHF.

The genes are TRBV29-1 and TRBJ1-5; tentatively, D is TRBD1 (5 bases). The CDR3 loop spans 13 amino acids. V was trimmed by 6 bases and J by 9 bases, leaving 18 bases between them. The germline gives CDR1 SQVTM, CDR2 ANQGSEA. The DNA of the CDR3 is TGCAGCGTAAAGGAGGGGACGGGGCGGCCCCAGCATTTT. Translated: CSVKEGTGRPQHF.

V usage is TRBV19 and J usage is TRBJ2-1; unclear D gene. Germline V CDR1 and CDR2: LNHDA, SQIVND (reference sequence). With 3 bases removed from V and 0 bases from J, the gap between germline ends came to 12 bases. The CDR3 is 16 residues long. This chain's CDR3 is CASSILLVSSYNEQFF. The DNA for the CDR3 is TGTGCCAGTAGTATTCTGTTGGTGAGCTCCTACAATGAGCAGTTCTTC.

J is TRBJ1-2 and V is TRBV15; no definite D call. Germline V CDR1 and CDR2: LNHNV, YYDKDF (reference sequence). CDR3 length equals 14 residues. V was cut by 1 base and J by 8 bases, with 14 bases left in between. DNA of the CDR3: TGTGCCACCAGCAGAGTTTTAACGGAGGGCGGCTACACCTTC. Amino acid sequence: CATSRVLTEGGYTF. Full variable domain (rest looked up from reference TRBV15 and TRBJ1-2): DAMVIQNPRYQVTQFGKPVTLSCSQTLNHNVMYWYQQKSSQAPKLLFHYYDKDFNNEADTPDNFQSRRPNTSFCFLDIRSPGLGDTAMYLCATSRVLTEGGYTFGSGTRLTVV.

The CDR3 DNA follows: TGTGCCAGCAGCGTAGGACCCCTCCGGACAGGGCAGATGGTATATGGCTACACCTTC. Its protein product is CASSVGPLRTGQMVYGYTF. The chain employs TRBV9 and TRBJ1-2, with 8 bases that match TRBD1. CDR3 length: 19 amino acids. Germline CDR1 and CDR2: SGDLS and YYNGEE. V was clipped by 0 bases and J by 5 bases; unmatched bases: 18.

The chain couples TRBV7-3 to TRBJ2-7; TRBD2 aligns across 8 bases. CDR3 size: 16 residues. The trim removed 5 bases at V and 3 bases at J, leaving 12 bases unmatched. CDR1 is SGHTA and CDR2 is FQGTGA in the germline V gene. CDR3 sequence: CASSPDGASGYYEQYF. CDR3 coding DNA: TGTGCCAGCAGCCCAGATGGCGCTAGCGGGTACTACGAGCAGTACTTC.

The chain uses TRBV28 and TRBJ1-4; D may be TRBD1 (5 bases). There are 15 residues in the CDR3. The ends were cut back, 6 bases at V and 4 bases at J, with 15 bases in the middle. Per the germline V gene, CDR1 is MDHEN and CDR2 is SYDVKM. As DNA, the CDR3 is TGTGCCAGCAGCGTAAGGGGATCCGGTAATGAAAAACTGTTTTTT. Encoded protein: CASSVRGSGNEKLFF.

The CDR3 loop is CATSRMGHLKGGNQPQHF. CDR3 bases: TGTGCCACCAGCAGGATGGGACACCTCAAAGGCGGCAATCAGCCCCAGCATTTT. J is TRBJ1-5 and V is TRBV15, with D maybe TRBD1 (6 bases). Looked up from germline, CDR1 is LNHNV and CDR2 is YYDKDF (reference sequence). CDR3 length: 18 residues. Trimming took 3 bases from V and 2 from J, leaving 20 bases between them.

The chain has TRBV6-1 and TRBJ1-2, with unresolved D. The CDR3 length is 14 residues. V was shortened by 2 bases and J by 5 bases, with 12 bases between the two germline ends. Germline V CDR1 and CDR2: MNHNS, SASEGT. DNA of the CDR3: TGTGCCAGCAGTGAATCAAGTCTCCTATATGGCTACACCTTC. Its translation: CASSESSLLYGYTF.

V gene TRBV5-5 combines with J gene TRBJ1-2, with TRBD1 identical over 11 bases. V was clipped by 4 bases and J by 8 bases; unmatched bases: 4. Germline values: CDR1 SGHKS, CDR2 YYEKEE (reference sequence). CDR3 size: 13 residues. CDR3 sequence (DNA): TGTGCCAGCAGCATGGGACAGGGGGGCGGCTACACCTTC. This translates into CASSMGQGGGYTF.

The CDR3 DNA is TGTGCCAGCAGCTCGAGCCGGGGGGTTGAGACCCAGTACTTC. This sequence encodes CASSSSRGVETQYF. This chain uses TRBV7-7 with TRBJ2-5; 7 nucleotides match TRBD2. The germline V gene encodes CDR1 SSHAT and CDR2 FNYEAQ (reference sequence). The length of the CDR3 is 14 residues. Losses at the gene ends were 4 bases for V and 5 bases for J; bases not matched to a gene: 7.

This chain joins TRBV6-5 and TRBJ1-2, with TRBD1 identical over 11 bases. Germline loops: CDR1 MNHEY, CDR2 SVGAGI. With 2 bases clipped from V and 7 bases from J, the junction kept 6 bases outside the gene matches. The length of the CDR3 is 15 residues. The CDR3 coding sequence is TGTGCCAGCAGTTACATAGGACAGGGGGCCAGTGGCTACACCTTC. Its protein product is CASSYIGQGASGYTF.

This sequence joins TRBV5-4 and TRBJ2-7; perhaps TRBD1 as D (6 bases). This CDR3 is 12 amino acids long. The germline V gene has CDR1 SGHNT and CDR2 YYREEE (reference sequence). Trimming took 4 bases from V and 2 from J, leaving 7 bases between them. Written as DNA, the CDR3 is TGTGCCAGCAGCACAGGGACCTACGAGCAGTACTTC. Encoded protein: CASSTGTYEQYF.

CDR3: CSVEGGEATEAFF. In nucleotides, the CDR3 is TGCAGCGTTGAAGGAGGAGAGGCCACTGAAGCTTTCTTT. This rearrangement joins TRBV29-1 to TRBJ1-1, with D unclear. CDR1 is SQVTM and CDR2 is ANQGSEA in the germline V gene. The CDR3 is 13 amino acids. The V end lost 1 base, the J end lost 4 bases, and 10 bases lay between the germline ends.